The following is a TCR beta chain sequence with its context. Its antigen is undetermined. TCRdb ran MiXCR on the 5' RACE reads and lists one entry per CDR3 protein. The sample shows roughly 8,100 distinct CDR3 sequences, around 53% of them seen only once. Germline V gene sequence: CDR1 SGHRS, CDR2 YFSETQ. V lost 7 bases and J lost 8, with 23 bases in between. This CDR3 region has 15 residues. Findings and limits, study-wide: The larger cohort examined one V-J beta rearrangement, not whole repertoires. The TCR gene usage of tumor memory CD4+ T cells clustered together with blood and lymph node memory CD4+ cells and with lymph node naive CD4+ cells.

The receptor was isolated from a female donor with breast cancer. Sequenced: memory CD4+ T cells sorted from a lymph node. Stated subset: memory CD4+ T cells, CD4+CD45RO+CD25-. The rearrangement joins TRBV5-1 to TRBJ2-3; TRBD2 might be the D (6 bases). The CDR3: CASGRARDLPGTQYF. The CDR3 DNA sequence: TGCGCCAGCGGCCGAGCCCGGGACTTGCCAGGTACGCAGTATTTT.